Given below is one TCR beta chain in context. Its antigen is not identified. This specimen belongs to a study of shared clonotypes between healthy human individuals. Study background: Per donor, three plates held CD4 naive cells, three held CD4 memory, two held CD8 naive and one held CD8 memory. Study outcomes and limitations: Represented diversity (both genetic and exposure-history) was limited by the small number of donors. Around 4.7% was the fraction of naive CD4 clonotypes found shared across four donors.

Terminally differentiated effector memory CD45RA+ cells were left out of the naive CD8 fraction, which was CD45RO-negative and positively selected for CCR7. None of the donors, who were healthy HIV-negative adults, had recently had acute infections or vaccinations. Clones were sequenced by immunoSEQ multiplex PCR, and TCRdb holds only the in-frame ones, with some missing. The sample includes hundreds of thousands of clones, about 96% of them seen just once. V gave up 0 bases and J gave up 6 bases, with 15 bases separating them. Germline lookup yields CDR1 LNHDA and CDR2 SQIVND (reference sequence). The CDR3 spans 16 residues.

V gene TRBV19 combines with J gene TRBJ2-1, with no clear D. Sequencing input: naive CD8+ T cells sorted from blood. The TCR originated in a woman aged 30 to 39 in good health. CDR3 loop: CASSIDALVPSNEQFF. CDR3 sequence (DNA): TGTGCCAGTAGTATAGATGCCCTGGTTCCTTCCAATGAGCAGTTCTTC.